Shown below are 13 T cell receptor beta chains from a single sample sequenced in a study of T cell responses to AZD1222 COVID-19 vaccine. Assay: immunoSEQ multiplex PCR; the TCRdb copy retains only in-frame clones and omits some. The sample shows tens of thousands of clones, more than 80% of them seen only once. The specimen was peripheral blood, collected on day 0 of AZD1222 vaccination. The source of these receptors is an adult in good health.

The CDR3 nucleotides are TGTGCCAGCATGGGGCAGTTACAAGAGACCCAGTACTTC. Translation gives CASMGQLQETQYF. This chain connects TRBV6-5 to TRBJ2-5; weak D call: TRBD1 (5 bases). The CDR3 totals 13 residues. Between the trimmed V and J ends, which lost 7 bases and 2 bases, there was a span of 11 bases. The germline CDR1 and CDR2 sequences are MNHEY and SVGAGI.

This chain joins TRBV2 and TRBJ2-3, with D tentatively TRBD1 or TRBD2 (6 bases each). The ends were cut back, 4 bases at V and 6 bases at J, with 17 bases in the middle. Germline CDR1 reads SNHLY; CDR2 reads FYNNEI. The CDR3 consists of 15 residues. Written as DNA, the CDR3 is TGTGCCAGCAGTGGGGGGGCAGGGGACGGTGATACGCAGTATTTT. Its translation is CASSGGAGDGDTQYF.

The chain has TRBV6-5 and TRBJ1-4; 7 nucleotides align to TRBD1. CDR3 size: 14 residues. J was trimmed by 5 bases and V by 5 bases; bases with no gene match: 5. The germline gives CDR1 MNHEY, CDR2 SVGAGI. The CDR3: CASSQQGSNEKLFF. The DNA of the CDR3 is TGTGCCAGCAGTCAACAGGGGTCCAATGAAAAACTGTTTTTT.

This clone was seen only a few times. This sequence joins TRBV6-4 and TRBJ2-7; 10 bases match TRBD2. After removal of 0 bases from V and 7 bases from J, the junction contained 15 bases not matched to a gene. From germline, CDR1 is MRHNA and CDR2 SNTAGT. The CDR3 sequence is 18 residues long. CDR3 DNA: TGTGCCAGCAGTGACTCGAAGGCTCCGGGACTAGCGTCGCGAGAGCAGTACTTC. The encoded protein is CASSDSKAPGLASREQYF.

In nucleotides, the CDR3 is TGTGCCAGCAGTCCGGACAGGGGAGGGGGTATGTCCCAGCATTTT. Translation gives CASSPDRGGGMSQHF. The chain carries TRBV2 and TRBJ1-5, with 9 bases identical to TRBD1. The CDR3 covers 15 residues. CDR1 is SNHLY, CDR2 FYNNEI, per germline. Trimming removed 5 bases from V and 11 bases from J; junction bases left unmatched: 13.

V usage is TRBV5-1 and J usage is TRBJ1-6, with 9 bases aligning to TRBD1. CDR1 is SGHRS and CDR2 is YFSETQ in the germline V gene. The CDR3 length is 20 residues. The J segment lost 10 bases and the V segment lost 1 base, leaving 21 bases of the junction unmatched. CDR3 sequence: CASSLRATGTGTSGGSPLHF. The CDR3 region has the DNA TGCGCCAGCAGCTTGCGTGCGACCGGGACAGGGACCTCCGGAGGCTCACCCCTCCACTTT.

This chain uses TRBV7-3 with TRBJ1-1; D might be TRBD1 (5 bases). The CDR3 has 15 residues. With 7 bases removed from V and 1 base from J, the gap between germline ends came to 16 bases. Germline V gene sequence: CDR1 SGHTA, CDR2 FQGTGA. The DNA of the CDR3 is TGTGCCAGCAACTACGGGGGGGAAAGGAACACTGAAGCTTTCTTT. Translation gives CASNYGGERNTEAFF.

CDR3 residues: CASSGANPIPTGELFF. The CDR3 bases are TGTGCCAGCAGTGGTGCGAACCCCATTCCCACCGGGGAGCTGTTTTTT. The rearrangement links TRBV27 to TRBJ2-2; no firm D call. The CDR3 is 16 amino acids. The V gene's germline CDR1 is MNHEY and CDR2 SMNVEV (reference sequence). V shed 5 bases and J shed 4 bases, with 17 bases lying between them.

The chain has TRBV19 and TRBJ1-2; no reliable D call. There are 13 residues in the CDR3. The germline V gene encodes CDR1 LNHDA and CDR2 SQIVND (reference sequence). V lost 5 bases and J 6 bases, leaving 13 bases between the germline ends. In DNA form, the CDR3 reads TGTGCCAGTAGTCCTCAGGCCTCCCATGGCTACACCTTC. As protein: CASSPQASHGYTF.

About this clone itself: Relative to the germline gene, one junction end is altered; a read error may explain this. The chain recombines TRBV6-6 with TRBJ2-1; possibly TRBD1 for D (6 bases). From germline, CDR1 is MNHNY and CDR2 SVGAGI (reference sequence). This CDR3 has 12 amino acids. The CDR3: CACRDTHNEQFF. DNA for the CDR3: TGTGCCTGCAGGGACACCCACAATGAGCAGTTCTTC.

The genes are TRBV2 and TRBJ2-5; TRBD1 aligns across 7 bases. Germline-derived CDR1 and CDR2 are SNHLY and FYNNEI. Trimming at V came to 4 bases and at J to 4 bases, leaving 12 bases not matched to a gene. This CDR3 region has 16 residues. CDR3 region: CASSADRQGRGETQYF. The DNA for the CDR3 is TGTGCCAGCAGTGCCGATAGACAGGGAAGAGGAGAGACCCAGTACTTC.

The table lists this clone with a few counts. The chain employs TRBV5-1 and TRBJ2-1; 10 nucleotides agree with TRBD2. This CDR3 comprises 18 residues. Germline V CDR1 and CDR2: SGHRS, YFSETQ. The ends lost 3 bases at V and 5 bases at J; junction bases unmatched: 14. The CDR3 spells CASSSYGAGGPKNNEQFF. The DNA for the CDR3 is TGCGCCAGCAGCTCCTACGGAGCGGGAGGGCCAAAAAACAATGAGCAGTTCTTC.

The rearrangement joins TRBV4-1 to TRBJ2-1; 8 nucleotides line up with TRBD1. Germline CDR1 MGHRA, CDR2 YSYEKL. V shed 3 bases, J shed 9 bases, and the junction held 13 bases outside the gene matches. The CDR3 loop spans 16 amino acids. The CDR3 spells CASSQGDRTGMGEQFF. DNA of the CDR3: TGCGCCAGCAGCCAGGGGGATAGGACAGGGATGGGTGAGCAGTTCTTC.